This T cell receptor beta chain was sequenced in a study of blood T cell repertoires in COVID-19. Study information: Samples taken during acute and convalescent COVID-19 were collected in the United States, Italy and Spain. In each case, the material was cDNA or gDNA derived from T cells, B-cell-depleted T cells, or PBMCs.

As originally analysed: Estimation of nucleated cell counts was performed using reference gene primer amplification. Produced via immunoSEQ multiplex PCR; TCRdb's table is partial and in-frame only. The V and J calls and the clone size are those of that table, but D and trimming were determined from the DNA. The sample consists of about 100,000 clones, about 91% of them appearing once. CDR3 length: 15 amino acids. The ends lost 1 base at V and 2 bases at J; junction bases unmatched: 2. The germline V gene encodes CDR1 MDHEN and CDR2 SYDVKM. This receptor was identified in a human donor in a cohort sampled during active COVID-19. The chain uses TRBV28 and TRBJ1-5; TRBD1 agrees at 7 bases. Sequences were obtained from peripheral blood. The CDR3 DNA sequence: TGTGCCAGCAGTTTATATACAGGGGGCAATCAGCCCCAGCATTTT. This gives the protein CASSLYTGGNQPQHF. The complete variable domain, with remaining parts taken from reference TRBV28 and TRBJ1-5, reads DVKVTQSSRYLVKRTGEKVFLECVQDMDHENMFWYRQDPGLGLRLIYFSYDVKMKEKGDIPEGYSVSREKKERFSLILESASTNQTSMYLCASSLYTGGNQPQHFGDGTRLSIL.